Each of the 3 T cell receptor beta chains below was sequenced from the same sample in a study of T-cell memory formation after mild COVID-19. Using its own MiXCR run on the 5' RACE reads, TCRdb lists one record per CDR3 protein. The sample has 50,000 to 75,000 distinct CDR3 sequences, 9.3% seen once. Sample: PBMCs or a T cell subset sorted from them (not recorded which). The receptors come from a man in his late teens or twenties who had mild COVID-19 (a few samples of this study predate the infection). Cell type and time point are not known.

V gene TRBV7-2 combines with J gene TRBJ2-3; TRBD2 might be the D (6 bases). CDR3 length equals 15 residues. V was trimmed by 11 bases and J by 2 bases, leaving 20 bases between them. Germline CDR1 is SGHTA and CDR2 is FQGNSA. CDR3 residues: CAAGGLGLDTDTQYF. The CDR3, as DNA: TGTGCCGCCGGGGGTTTAGGGCTAGACACAGATACGCAGTATTTT.

This sequence joins TRBV27 and TRBJ1-3; unclear D gene. Germline-derived CDR1 and CDR2 are MNHEY and SMNVEV (reference sequence). V was trimmed by 6 bases and J by 4 bases, leaving 13 bases between them. This CDR3 spans 14 amino acids. Written as DNA, the CDR3 is TGTGCCAGCAGGATAAATGGGGTCGGAAACACCATATATTTT. Translation: CASRINGVGNTIYF.

V usage is TRBV7-9 and J usage is TRBJ2-5; tentatively, D is TRBD1 (7 bases). Trimming stripped 5 bases from V and 3 bases from J, with 16 bases between. Germline lookup yields CDR1 SEHNR and CDR2 FQNEAQ (reference sequence). The CDR3 is 15 residues long. The CDR3 is CASSPYPRGEETQYF. The CDR3 nucleotides read TGTGCCAGCAGCCCGTATCCCAGGGGGGAAGAGACCCAGTACTTC.